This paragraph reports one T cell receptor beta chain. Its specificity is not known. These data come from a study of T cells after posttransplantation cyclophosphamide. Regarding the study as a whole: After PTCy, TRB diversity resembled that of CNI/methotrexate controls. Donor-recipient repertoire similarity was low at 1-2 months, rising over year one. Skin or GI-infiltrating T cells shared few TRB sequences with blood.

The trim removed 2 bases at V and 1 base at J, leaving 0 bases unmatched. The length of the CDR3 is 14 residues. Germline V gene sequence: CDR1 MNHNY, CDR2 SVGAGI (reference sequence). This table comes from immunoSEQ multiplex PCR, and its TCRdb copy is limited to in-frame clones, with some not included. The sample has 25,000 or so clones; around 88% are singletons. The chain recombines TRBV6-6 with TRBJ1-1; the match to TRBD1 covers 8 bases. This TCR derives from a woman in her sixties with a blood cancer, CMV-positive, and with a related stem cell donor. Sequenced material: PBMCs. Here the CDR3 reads CASSYGQGNTEAFF. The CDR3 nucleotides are TGTGCCAGCAGTTACGGACAGGGGAACACTGAAGCTTTCTTT.